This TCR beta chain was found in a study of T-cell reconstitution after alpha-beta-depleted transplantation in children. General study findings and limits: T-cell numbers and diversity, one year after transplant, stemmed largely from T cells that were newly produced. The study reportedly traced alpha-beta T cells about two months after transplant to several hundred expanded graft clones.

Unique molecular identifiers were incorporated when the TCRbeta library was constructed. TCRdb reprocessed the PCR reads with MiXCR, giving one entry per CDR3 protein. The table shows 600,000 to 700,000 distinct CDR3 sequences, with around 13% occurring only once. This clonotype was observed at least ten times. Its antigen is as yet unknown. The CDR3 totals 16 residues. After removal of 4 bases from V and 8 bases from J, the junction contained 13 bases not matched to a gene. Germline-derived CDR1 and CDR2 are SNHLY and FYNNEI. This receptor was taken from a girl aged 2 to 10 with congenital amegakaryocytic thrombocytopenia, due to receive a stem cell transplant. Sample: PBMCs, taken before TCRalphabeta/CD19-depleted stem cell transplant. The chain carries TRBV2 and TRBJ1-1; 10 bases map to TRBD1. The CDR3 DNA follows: TGTGCCAGCAGTGTATCTAACCCGGGACAGGGGACGGAAGCTTTCTTT. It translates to CASSVSNPGQGTEAFF.